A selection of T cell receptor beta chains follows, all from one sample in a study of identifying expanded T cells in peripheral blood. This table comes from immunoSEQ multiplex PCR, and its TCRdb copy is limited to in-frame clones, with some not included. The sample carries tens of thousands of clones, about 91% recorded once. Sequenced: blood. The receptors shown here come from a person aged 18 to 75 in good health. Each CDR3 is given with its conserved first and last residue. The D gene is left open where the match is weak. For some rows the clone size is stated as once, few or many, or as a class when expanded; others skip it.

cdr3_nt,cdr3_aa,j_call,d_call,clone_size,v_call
TGTGCCAGCAGTACCTCACAGCGGGGACAAGAGACCCAGTACTTC,CASSTSQRGQETQYF,TRBJ2-5,TRBD2,-,TRBV6-5
TGTGCCAGTAGCACGACCGGGGGCGGTCAGCCCCAGCATTTT,CASSTTGGGQPQHF,TRBJ1-5,-,-,TRBV19
TGTGCCAGTAGTAGAAGCGGAAACACTGAAGCTTTCTTT,CASSRSGNTEAFF,TRBJ1-1,-,-,TRBV19
TGTGCCAGCAGTTTATGGTCTAGCGGGTACGAGCAGTACTTC,CASSLWSSGYEQYF,TRBJ2-7,TRBD2,-,TRBV27
TGTGCCAGCAGCCCCACTAGCGGGGGGATTAATGAGCAGTTCTTC,CASSPTSGGINEQFF,TRBJ2-1,TRBD2,few,TRBV7-3
TGCGCCAGCAGCGCGGGAGCAGATACGCAGTATTTT,CASSAGADTQYF,TRBJ2-3,TRBD2,-,TRBV10-2
TGTGCCAGCAGTACCTCCGGGACAGGAAACAATGAGCAGTTCTTC,CASSTSGTGNNEQFF,TRBJ2-1,TRBD1,-,TRBV6-4
TGCGCCAGCAGTCAATCGCCGACAAACGAAGCTCCCACTGAAGCTTTCTTT,CASSQSPTNEAPTEAFF,TRBJ1-1,-,-,TRBV23-1
TGTGCCAGTAGTATAAGGTTTCAGGGGAAAAACCATTATGGCTACACCTTC,CASSIRFQGKNHYGYTF,TRBJ1-2,-,few,TRBV19
TGTGCCAGCAGTTTAACAGGGCGTAATGAAAAACTGTTTTTT,CASSLTGRNEKLFF,TRBJ1-4,-,-,TRBV28
TGTGCCAGCAGTTACTCAGGGGGCACTGAAGCTTTCTTT,CASSYSGGTEAFF,TRBJ1-1,-,-,TRBV6-6
TGTGCCAGCAGTCCCAAGCGGGAGGGGACCTACGAGCAGTACTTC,CASSPKREGTYEQYF,TRBJ2-7,TRBD2,-,TRBV27
TGCACCAGCAGCCCCTTAAGCGGGAGTTACACCGGGGAGCTGTTTTTT,CTSSPLSGSYTGELFF,TRBJ2-2,-,-,TRBV1
TGCGCCAGCAGCTTGGTCGGAGGGGGCAGCTATGGCTACACCTTC,CASSLVGGGSYGYTF,TRBJ1-2,TRBD1,-,TRBV5-1
TGTGCCAGCAACCAGCTCAATGAGCAGTTCTTC,CASNQLNEQFF,TRBJ2-1,-,-,TRBV2
TGCAGCGTTGTATATTCGAGAACTGAAGCTTTCTTT,CSVVYSRTEAFF,TRBJ1-1,-,-,TRBV29-1
TGTGCCAGCAGTGTAGGACAGGATCCCTACAATGAGCAGTTCTTC,CASSVGQDPYNEQFF,TRBJ2-1,TRBD1,-,TRBV6-4
TGTGCCAGCAGCCTGGGACTGAGCTCCTACAATGAGCAGTTCTTC,CASSLGLSSYNEQFF,TRBJ2-1,-,-,TRBV7-2
TGTGCCAGCAGTGCGGGACAGGGGAGTGGGCCCCAGCATTTT,CASSAGQGSGPQHF,TRBJ1-5,TRBD1,-,TRBV2
TGTGCCAGCACGGCGTCAGGGGGCGCGGGGGAGCTGTTTTTT,CASTASGGAGELFF,TRBJ2-2,TRBD1,once,TRBV6-1
TGTGCCAGCAGCTTCCGGGACTTGAGCTCCTACGAGCAGTACTTC,CASSFRDLSSYEQYF,TRBJ2-7,-,-,TRBV5-4
TGTGCCAGCAGTGCTAGCGATGGATACGGGGAGCTGTTTTTT,CASSASDGYGELFF,TRBJ2-2,-,-,TRBV6-1
TGTGCCAGCAGTTCCGGACTAGCGGGAGTTCTGTTCTTC,CASSSGLAGVLFF,TRBJ2-1,TRBD2,-,TRBV27
TGTGCCAGCAGCGTAGGAGGCGGGGGGGTCGCCGGGGAGCTGTTTTTT,CASSVGGGGVAGELFF,TRBJ2-2,TRBD2,-,TRBV9
TGTGCCAGCGGAGAACAGGGTTGGTACTTC,CASGEQGWYF,TRBJ2-7,-,-,TRBV6-4
TGCGCCAGCAGCCAAGATCGCCAGACCTATGGCTACACCTTC,CASSQDRQTYGYTF,TRBJ1-2,-,-,TRBV4-1
TGTGCCAGCAGAACACAGGGCTACGAGCAGTACTTC,CASRTQGYEQYF,TRBJ2-7,-,-,TRBV6-5
TGTGCCAGCAGCCCCGGAGGGGGGGCCGGATACAATGAGCAGTTCTTC,CASSPGGGAGYNEQFF,TRBJ2-1,-,-,TRBV11-3
TGCGCCAGCAGCTTTATCGGGGGAGGGAACACTGAAGCTTTCTTT,CASSFIGGGNTEAFF,TRBJ1-1,-,-,TRBV5-1
TGTGCCAGCAGTTTCCCCACAGGGGTGAACACTGAAGCTTTCTTT,CASSFPTGVNTEAFF,TRBJ1-1,TRBD1,-,TRBV28
TGTGCCAGCAGCTCCAACAGACAGGGGTTTAACACCGGGGAGCTGTTTTTT,CASSSNRQGFNTGELFF,TRBJ2-2,TRBD1,-,TRBV5-6
TGTGCCAGCAGCTCGCTCCAGCACGATTCCTACGAGCAGTACTTC,CASSSLQHDSYEQYF,TRBJ2-7,-,-,TRBV7-9
TGTGCCAGCCGCCTGGGAGGGCTAGCGGTGAACACCGGGGAGCTGTTTTTT,CASRLGGLAVNTGELFF,TRBJ2-2,TRBD2,-,TRBV27
TGCGCCAGCAGCTTGGGACTAGCGGGGAACACCGGGGAGCTGTTTTTT,CASSLGLAGNTGELFF,TRBJ2-2,TRBD2,-,TRBV5-1
TGTGCCAGCACTCCATTATCTAGCGGGGCCTCCTACGAGCAGTACTTC,CASTPLSSGASYEQYF,TRBJ2-7,TRBD2,-,TRBV28
TGTGCCAGCAGTTCCCTCCTCACTAGCGGCTCCTACGAGCAGTACTTC,CASSSLLTSGSYEQYF,TRBJ2-7,TRBD2,-,TRBV28
TGCGCCAGCAGCCAAGGACAGGTCGCGGGTTTCTACACCTTC,CASSQGQVAGFYTF,TRBJ1-2,-,-,TRBV4-1
TGTGCCAGCCCCAAATTCAGCGAGCAGTACTTC,CASPKFSEQYF,TRBJ2-7,-,-,TRBV21-1
TGTGCCAGCAGCTACGTAGGGACAGGGGGTCCCGAGCAGTACTTC,CASSYVGTGGPEQYF,TRBJ2-7,TRBD1,-,TRBV6-6
TGTGCCAGCAGCCTTGGACAGGGACAATATACGCAGTATTTT,CASSLGQGQYTQYF,TRBJ2-3,TRBD1,-,TRBV5-4
TGTGCCAGCAGTTTGGGGACAGGGGGCAGTTATGGCTACACCTTC,CASSLGTGGSYGYTF,TRBJ1-2,TRBD1,-,TRBV27
TGTGCCAGCAGCCAAGAGCGGGGGGGCCAAGAGACCCAGTACTTC,CASSQERGGQETQYF,TRBJ2-5,TRBD2,few,TRBV4-2
TGTGCCAGCAGCGTAGGGAGTCTTTTGAGCGGGGATTCACCCCTCCACTTT,CASSVGSLLSGDSPLHF,TRBJ1-6,-,once,TRBV9
TGCGCCAGCAGGGGGGATTCGGATACGCAGTATTTT,CASRGDSDTQYF,TRBJ2-3,-,-,TRBV5-1
TGTGCCAGCAGTGGTCACACAGCCTTCAATCAGCCCCAGCATTTT,CASSGHTAFNQPQHF,TRBJ1-5,-,-,TRBV6-4
TGTGCCTGGAGTGTACTAAAAGGGAGAGACTCACCCCTCCACTTT,CAWSVLKGRDSPLHF,TRBJ1-6,-,-,TRBV30
TGTGCCAGTAGTTCAGGACTAGCGGCCCAAGAGACCCAGTACTTC,CASSSGLAAQETQYF,TRBJ2-5,TRBD2,-,TRBV19
TGCGCCAGCAGTCGAACGAACTCCTCCGGGCGGGAGCGGGAGCAGTACTTC,CASSRTNSSGREREQYF,TRBJ2-7,TRBD2,-,TRBV23-1
TGCGCCAGCAGCCAAGACGCGCTAGCGGGGCTCCTAAACTACGAGCAGTACTTC,CASSQDALAGLLNYEQYF,TRBJ2-7,TRBD2,-,TRBV4-1
TGCGCCAGCAGCCAAGTGACTACCGAAACGAACACCGGGGAGCTGTTTTTT,CASSQVTTETNTGELFF,TRBJ2-2,-,-,TRBV4-3
TGCGCCAGCAGCTTAGCTTCGGGGACAGAGAGGACTGAAGCTTTCTTT,CASSLASGTERTEAFF,TRBJ1-1,TRBD1,-,TRBV5-1
TGTGCTAGTGGTTTGGTAAAGGGGCAGGATTACGACGGCGGGGAGCTGTTTTTT,CASGLVKGQDYDGGELFF,TRBJ2-2,-,-,TRBV12-5